This TCR beta chain was captured in a study of cytomegalovirus exposure and HLA in healthy donors. Overall study findings and caveats: Per published reports, the classifier diagnosed cytomegalovirus status with high specificity and sensitivity. It was shown in a later analysis that HLA-associated TCR beta chains were more clonally expanded than other, equally common chains.

To note about this clone: Its antigen remains unidentified.

The donors were healthy bone marrow donors. Germline-derived CDR1 and CDR2 are GTSNPN and SVGIG (reference sequence). V lost 2 bases and J lost 6; bases outside the gene matches: 11. The CDR3 contains 15 residues. With 60 Vbeta and 13 Jbeta primers, the PCR was carried out. The protocol was immunoSEQ multiplex PCR, while the TCRdb copy is restricted to in-frame clones and leaves out a portion. Among 100,000 to 150,000 clones, about 72% were seen once, and the ten largest hold 1.5% to 2%. The sequence derives from a man aged 25 to 45 in good health and CMV-seropositive. Sequencing was done on a sample of PBMCs. This sequence joins TRBV30 and TRBJ2-5; 8 nucleotides line up with TRBD1. The CDR3 region has the DNA TGTGCCTGGAGTAACACAGGGGGGTTTCGGAAGACCCAGTACTTC. The encoded protein is CAWSNTGGFRKTQYF.